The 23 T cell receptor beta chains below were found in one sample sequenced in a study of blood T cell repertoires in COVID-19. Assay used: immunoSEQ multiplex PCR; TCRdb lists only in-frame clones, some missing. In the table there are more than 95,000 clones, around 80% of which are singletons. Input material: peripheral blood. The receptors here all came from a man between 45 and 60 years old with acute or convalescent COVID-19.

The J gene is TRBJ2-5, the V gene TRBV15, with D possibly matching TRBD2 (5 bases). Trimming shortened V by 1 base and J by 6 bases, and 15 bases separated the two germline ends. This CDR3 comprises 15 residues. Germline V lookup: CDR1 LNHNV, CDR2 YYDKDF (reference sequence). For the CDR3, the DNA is TGTGCCACCAGCAGAGCGGGCGGGTTTAGGCAGACCCAGTACTTC. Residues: CATSRAGGFRQTQYF.

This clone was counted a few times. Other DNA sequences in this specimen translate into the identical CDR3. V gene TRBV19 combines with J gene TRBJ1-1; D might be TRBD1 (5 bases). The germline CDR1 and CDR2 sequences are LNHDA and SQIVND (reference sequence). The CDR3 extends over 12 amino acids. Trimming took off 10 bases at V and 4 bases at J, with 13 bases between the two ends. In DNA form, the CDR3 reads TGTGCCACCCTTATCGGGGGCACTGAAGCTTTCTTT. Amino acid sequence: CATLIGGTEAFF.

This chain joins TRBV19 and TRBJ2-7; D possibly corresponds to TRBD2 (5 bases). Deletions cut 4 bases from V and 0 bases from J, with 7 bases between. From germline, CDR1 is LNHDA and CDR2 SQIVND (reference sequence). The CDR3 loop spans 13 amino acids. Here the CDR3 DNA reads TGTGCCAGTAGTAGGACTGTCTCCTACGAGCAGTACTTC. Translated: CASSRTVSYEQYF.

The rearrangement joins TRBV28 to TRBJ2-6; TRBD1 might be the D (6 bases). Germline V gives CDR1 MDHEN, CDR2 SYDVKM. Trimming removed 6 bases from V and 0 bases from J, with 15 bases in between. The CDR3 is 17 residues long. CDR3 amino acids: CASRTYRENSGANVLTF. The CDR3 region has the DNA TGTGCCAGCAGAACGTACAGGGAAAACTCTGGGGCCAACGTCCTGACTTTC.

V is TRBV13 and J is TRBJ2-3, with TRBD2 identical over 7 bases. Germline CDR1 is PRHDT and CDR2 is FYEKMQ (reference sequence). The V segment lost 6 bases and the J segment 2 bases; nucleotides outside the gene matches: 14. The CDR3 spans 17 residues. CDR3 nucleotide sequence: TGTGCCAGCAGTTCCGTATGGGCGGGGGAACCCACAGATACGCAGTATTTT. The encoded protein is CASSSVWAGEPTDTQYF.

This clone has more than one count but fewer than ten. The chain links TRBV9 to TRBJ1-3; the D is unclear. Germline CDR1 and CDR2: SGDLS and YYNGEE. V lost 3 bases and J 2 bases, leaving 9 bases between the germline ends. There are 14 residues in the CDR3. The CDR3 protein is CASSAEGTGNTIYF. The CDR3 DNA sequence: TGTGCCAGCAGCGCCGAGGGTACTGGAAACACCATATATTTT.

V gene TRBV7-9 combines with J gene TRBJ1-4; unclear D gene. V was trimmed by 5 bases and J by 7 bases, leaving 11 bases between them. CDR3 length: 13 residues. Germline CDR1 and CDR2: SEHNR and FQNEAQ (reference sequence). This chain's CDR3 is CASSPQVAEKLFF. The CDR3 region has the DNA TGTGCCAGCAGCCCTCAGGTTGCTGAAAAACTGTTTTTT.

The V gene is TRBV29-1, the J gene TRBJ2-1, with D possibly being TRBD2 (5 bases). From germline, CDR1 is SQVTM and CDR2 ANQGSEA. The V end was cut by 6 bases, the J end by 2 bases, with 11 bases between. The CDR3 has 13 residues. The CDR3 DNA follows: TGCAGCGTCCGGACTGGAACCTACAATGAGCAGTTCTTC. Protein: CSVRTGTYNEQFF.

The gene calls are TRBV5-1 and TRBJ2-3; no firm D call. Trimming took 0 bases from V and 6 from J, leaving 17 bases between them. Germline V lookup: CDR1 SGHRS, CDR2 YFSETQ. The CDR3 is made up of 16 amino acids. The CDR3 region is CASSLGESRFRDTQYF. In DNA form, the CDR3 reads TGCGCCAGCAGCTTGGGCGAGAGCAGGTTTAGGGATACGCAGTATTTT.

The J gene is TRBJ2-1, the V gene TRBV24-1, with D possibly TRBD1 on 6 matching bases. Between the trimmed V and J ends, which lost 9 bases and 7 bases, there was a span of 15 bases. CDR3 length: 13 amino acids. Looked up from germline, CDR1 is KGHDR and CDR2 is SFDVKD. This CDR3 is CATSGTSPNEQFF. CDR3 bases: TGTGCCACCTCCGGGACATCCCCTAATGAGCAGTTCTTC.

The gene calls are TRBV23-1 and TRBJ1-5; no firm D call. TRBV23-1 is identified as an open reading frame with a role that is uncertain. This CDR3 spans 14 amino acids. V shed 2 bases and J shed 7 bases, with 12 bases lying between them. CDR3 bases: TGCGCCAGCAGTCAAATTGGCGGTTCGCAGCCCCAGCATTTT. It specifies CASSQIGGSQPQHF.

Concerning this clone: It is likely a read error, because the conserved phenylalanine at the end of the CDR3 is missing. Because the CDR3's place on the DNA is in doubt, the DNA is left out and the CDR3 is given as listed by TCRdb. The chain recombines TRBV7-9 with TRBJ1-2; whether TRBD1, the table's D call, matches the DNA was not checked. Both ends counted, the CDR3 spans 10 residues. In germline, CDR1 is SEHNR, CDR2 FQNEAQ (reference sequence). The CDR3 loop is CASSSAGGTR.

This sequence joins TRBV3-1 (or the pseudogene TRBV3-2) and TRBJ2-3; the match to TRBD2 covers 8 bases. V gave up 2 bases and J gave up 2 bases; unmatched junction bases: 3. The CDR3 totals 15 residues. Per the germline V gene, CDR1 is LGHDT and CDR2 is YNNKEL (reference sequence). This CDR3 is CASSQKLAATDTQYF. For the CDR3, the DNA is TGTGCCAGCAGCCAAAAACTAGCGGCCACAGATACGCAGTATTTT.

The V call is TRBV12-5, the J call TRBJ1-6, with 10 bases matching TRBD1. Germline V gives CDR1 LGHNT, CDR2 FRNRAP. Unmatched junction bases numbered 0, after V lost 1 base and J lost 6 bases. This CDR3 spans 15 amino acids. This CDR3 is CASGLGQGANSPLHF. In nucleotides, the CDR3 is TGTGCTAGTGGTTTGGGACAGGGGGCTAATTCACCCCTCCACTTT.

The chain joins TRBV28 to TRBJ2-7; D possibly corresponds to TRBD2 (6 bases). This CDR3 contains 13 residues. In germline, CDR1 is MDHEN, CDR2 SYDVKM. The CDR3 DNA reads TGTGGGTCCAGCGGGTGGAGCTCCTACGAGCAGTACTTC. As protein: CGSSGWSSYEQYF.

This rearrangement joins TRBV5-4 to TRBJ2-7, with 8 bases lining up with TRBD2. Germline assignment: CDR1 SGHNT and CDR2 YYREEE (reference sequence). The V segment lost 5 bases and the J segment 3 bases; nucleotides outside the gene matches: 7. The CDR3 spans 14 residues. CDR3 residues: CASRLSGSNYEQYF. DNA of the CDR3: TGTGCCAGCAGACTGAGCGGGAGCAACTACGAGCAGTACTTC.

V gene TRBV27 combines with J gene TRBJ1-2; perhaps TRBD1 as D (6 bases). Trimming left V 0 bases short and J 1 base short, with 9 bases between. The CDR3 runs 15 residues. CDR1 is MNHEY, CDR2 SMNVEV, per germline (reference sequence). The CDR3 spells CASSLSGTINYGYTF. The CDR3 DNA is TGTGCCAGCAGTTTATCCGGGACAATTAACTATGGCTACACCTTC.

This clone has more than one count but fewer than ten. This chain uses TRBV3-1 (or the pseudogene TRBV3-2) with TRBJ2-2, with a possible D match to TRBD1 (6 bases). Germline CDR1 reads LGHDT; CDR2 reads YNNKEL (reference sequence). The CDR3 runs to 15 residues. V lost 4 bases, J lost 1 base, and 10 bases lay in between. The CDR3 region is CASSRGHLNTGELFF. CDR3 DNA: TGTGCCAGCAGCCGGGGACATCTGAACACCGGGGAGCTGTTTTTT.

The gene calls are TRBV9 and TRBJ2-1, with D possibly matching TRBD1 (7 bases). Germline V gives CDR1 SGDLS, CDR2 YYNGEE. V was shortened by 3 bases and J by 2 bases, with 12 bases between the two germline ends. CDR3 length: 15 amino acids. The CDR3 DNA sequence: TGTGCCAGCAGCGAGGGGGGACAGACCTACAATGAGCAGTTCTTC. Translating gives CASSEGGQTYNEQFF. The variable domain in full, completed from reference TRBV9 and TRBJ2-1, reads DSGVTQTPKHLITATGQRVTLRCSPRSGDLSVYWYQQSLDQGLQFLIQYYNGEERAKGNILERFSAQQFPDLHSELNLSSLELGDSALYFCASSEGGQTYNEQFFGPGTRLTVL.

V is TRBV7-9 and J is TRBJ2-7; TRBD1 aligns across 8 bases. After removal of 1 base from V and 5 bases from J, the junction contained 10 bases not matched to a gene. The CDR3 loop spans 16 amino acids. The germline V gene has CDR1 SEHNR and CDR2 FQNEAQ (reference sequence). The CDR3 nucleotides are TGTGCCAGCAGCTTAGGCCTACACAGGGGGATGAACGAGCAGTACTTC. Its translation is CASSLGLHRGMNEQYF.

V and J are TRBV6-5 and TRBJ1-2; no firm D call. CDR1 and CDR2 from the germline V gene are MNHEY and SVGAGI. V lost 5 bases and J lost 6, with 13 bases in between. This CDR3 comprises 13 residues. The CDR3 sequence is CASSKSRVNGYTF. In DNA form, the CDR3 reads TGTGCCAGCAGTAAATCTCGGGTTAATGGCTACACCTTC.

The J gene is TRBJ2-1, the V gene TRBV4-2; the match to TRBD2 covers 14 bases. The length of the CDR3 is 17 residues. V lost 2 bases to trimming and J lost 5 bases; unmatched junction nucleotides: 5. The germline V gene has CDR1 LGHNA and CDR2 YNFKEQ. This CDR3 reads CASSQIGGLAGDNEQFF. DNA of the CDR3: TGTGCCAGCAGCCAAATCGGGGGACTAGCGGGGGACAATGAGCAGTTCTTC.

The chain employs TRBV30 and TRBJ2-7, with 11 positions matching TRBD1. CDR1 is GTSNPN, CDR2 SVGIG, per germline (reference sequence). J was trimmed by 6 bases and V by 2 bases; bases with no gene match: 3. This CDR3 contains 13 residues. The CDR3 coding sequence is TGTGCCTGGAGTCCGGGACAGGGGGTCGAGCAGTACTTC. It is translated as CAWSPGQGVEQYF.